What follows describes a single T cell receptor beta chain. What it binds is not known. Using a J-beta primer mix together with a sample-barcoded 5' primer, a second PCR was run for roughly 6 to 11 cycles. A template-switch adaptor containing 12 random nucleotides labeled each cDNA molecule. TCRdb re-called the 5' RACE reads with MiXCR, one entry per CDR3 protein. Among 870,000 or so distinct CDR3 sequences listed, about 28% were seen once. The sample is drawn from a study of blood T cells in healthy people across ages. The study isolated at least 6 million PBMCs from each sample. Trimming pared 1 base from V and 0 bases from J, leaving 6 bases between. Per the germline V gene, CDR1 is LGHNA and CDR2 is YSLEER. The CDR3 contains 15 residues. Study-level findings and limits: Age showed a roughly linear inverse relationship with TCR beta diversity per million T cells.

Sequencing was performed on blood. The clonotype was recovered from a woman older than 75 in good health. V usage is TRBV4-3 and J usage is TRBJ1-4; no firm D call. The CDR3 nucleotides read TGCGCCAGCAGCCAAGGCGTCTCAACTAATGAAAAACTGTTTTTT. Amino acids: CASSQGVSTNEKLFF.